The following is a T cell receptor (beta chain) sequence with its context. Its antigen remains unidentified. The CDR3 is 14 amino acids. Germline CDR1 LGHDT, CDR2 YNNKEL (reference sequence). V lost 2 bases and J lost 4; bases outside the gene matches: 3. The cDNA was synthesized by means of template-switch 5'RACE, which was carried out with 10-nucleotide random UMIs. Using its own MiXCR run on the 5' RACE reads, TCRdb lists one record per CDR3 protein. The sample records over 45,000 distinct CDR3 sequences, roughly a quarter being singletons. This sample is part of a study of neurological immune-mediated disorders. The study's findings and limits: TCR clonal expansion peaked in HTLV-1-associated myelopathy patients and was lowest in multiple sclerosis patients. The absence of any CDR3 amino acid sequence shared by expanded clones across subjects suggests that repertoires were private in all groups.

Unsorted libraries were prepared from 2 million PBMCs that had been stored at -80 C. Sequenced input: PBMCs. The chain has TRBV3-1 and TRBJ2-7; 9 nucleotides align to TRBD2. The sequence came from a woman in her 70s in good health. The CDR3 DNA follows: TGTGCCAGCAGCCAAACTAGCGGGCCTTACGAGCAGTACGTC. It specifies CASSQTSGPYEQYV.